These 15 T cell receptor beta chains share one sample of origin, sequenced in a study of T cell responses to AZD1222 COVID-19 vaccine. Clones were sequenced by immunoSEQ multiplex PCR, and TCRdb holds only the in-frame ones, with some missing. This table holds about 78,000 clones, approximately 86% found once. The sample consisted of peripheral blood, taken on day 0 of MenACWY control vaccination. The receptors shown here come from an adult in good health.

This clone was picked up one time. The CDR3 reads CASSISRPPGPQHF. In DNA, the CDR3 is TGTGCCAGTAGTATATCGCGGCCTCCTGGGCCCCAGCATTTT. The V call is TRBV19, the J call TRBJ1-5; D gene uncertain. This CDR3 region has 14 residues. The germline V gene has CDR1 LNHDA and CDR2 SQIVND (reference sequence). Trimming shortened V by 2 bases and J by 9 bases, and 14 bases separated the two germline ends.

DNA of the CDR3: TGTGCCAGAAGCTTGGATCGGGGGCTACTCACAGATACGCAGTATTTT. Protein: CARSLDRGLLTDTQYF. J is TRBJ2-3 and V is TRBV5-3, with D perhaps being TRBD1 or TRBD2 (6 bases each). TRBV5-3 is sorted into the ORF group, with uncertain function. V was clipped by 0 bases and J by 2 bases, with 13 bases between them. CDR3 length: 16 amino acids.

This clone is a singleton in its sample. The V gene is TRBV5-1, the J gene TRBJ2-1, with 7 nucleotides matching TRBD2. With 3 bases clipped from V and 8 bases from J, the junction kept 8 bases outside the gene matches. There are 14 residues in the CDR3. CDR1 is SGHRS, CDR2 YFSETQ, per germline. The CDR3 reads CASSSRTSIDEQFF. CDR3 nucleotides: TGCGCCAGCAGCTCAAGGACTAGTATCGATGAGCAGTTCTTC.

The J gene is TRBJ1-3, the V gene TRBV7-2, with TRBD1 identical over 11 bases. The ends lost 5 bases at V and 7 bases at J; junction bases unmatched: 7. Per germline, CDR1 SGHTA and CDR2 FQGNSA. CDR3 length: 15 amino acids. The CDR3 DNA reads as TGTGCCAGCAGCCGGGGGACAGGGGGTGGTAACACCATATATTTT. Encoded protein: CASSRGTGGGNTIYF.

This chain links TRBV29-1 with TRBJ2-7; TRBD1 agrees at 9 bases. The germline V gene has CDR1 SQVTM and CDR2 ANQGSEA. V lost 2 bases to trimming and J lost 5 bases; unmatched junction nucleotides: 7. The CDR3 totals 14 residues. The DNA for the CDR3 is TGCAGCGTTGAACTGTTACAGGGGGCCCACGAGCAGTACTTC. Translated: CSVELLQGAHEQYF.

The rearrangement joins TRBV3-1 (or the pseudogene TRBV3-2) to TRBJ1-4; D call uncertain. Trimming shortened V by 4 bases and J by 0 bases, and 9 bases separated the two germline ends. CDR1 and CDR2 from the germline V gene are LGHDT and YNNKEL (reference sequence). This CDR3 spans 15 amino acids. In nucleotides, the CDR3 is TGTGCCAGCAGCCCCCGACGGCCAACTAATGAAAAACTGTTTTTT. Translating it yields CASSPRRPTNEKLFF.

The chain employs TRBV6-5 and TRBJ1-4; D is ambiguous. The germline CDR1 and CDR2 sequences are MNHEY and SVGAGI. V was cut by 6 bases and J by 3 bases, with 8 bases left in between. The CDR3 contains 13 residues. CDR3 residues: CASSYRANEKLFF. Here the CDR3 DNA reads TGTGCCAGCAGCTACAGAGCTAATGAAAAACTGTTTTTT.

The V call is TRBV7-9, the J call TRBJ2-1; weak D call: TRBD1 (5 bases). V dropped 1 base and J dropped 6 bases, with 7 bases sitting between them. Germline CDR1 and CDR2: SEHNR and FQNEAQ (reference sequence). The CDR3 spans 13 residues. The CDR3 nucleotides read TGTGCCAGCAGCTTAGGGGGCAGCAATGAGCAGTTCTTC. It is translated as CASSLGGSNEQFF.

The chain links TRBV28 to TRBJ2-4, with 12 bases matching TRBD2. J gave up 3 bases and V 3 bases, and 9 bases lay outside the gene matches. The CDR3 runs to 18 residues. Germline-derived CDR1 and CDR2 are MDHEN and SYDVKM. CDR3 coding DNA: TGTGCCAGCAGTTTGGGCCTAGCGGGGGGGCCGGGCAAAAACATTCAGTACTTC. Encoded protein: CASSLGLAGGPGKNIQYF.

Comments on this clone: The sample contains more than one DNA sequence encoding this CDR3. This chain joins TRBV15 and TRBJ1-2; D is unclear. Trimming took 0 bases from V and 8 from J, leaving 7 bases between them. There are 12 residues in the CDR3. From germline, CDR1 is LNHNV and CDR2 YYDKDF (reference sequence). CDR3 bases: TGTGCCACCAGCAGAGACAGGCTCGGCTACACCTTC. The encoded protein is CATSRDRLGYTF.

The CDR3 DNA is TGTGCCTGGGGCCCCGGGACAGCTATACCCCAGCATTTT. Translation: CAWGPGTAIPQHF. This chain uses TRBV30 with TRBJ1-5, with 7 bases matching TRBD1. The germline gives CDR1 GTSNPN, CDR2 SVGIG (reference sequence). The CDR3 is made up of 13 amino acids. J gave up 10 bases and V 5 bases, and 11 bases lay outside the gene matches. Using reference TRBV30 and TRBJ1-5 for the parts outside the CDR3, the full variable domain is SQTIHQWPATLVQPVGSPLSLECTVEGTSNPNLYWYRQAAGRGLQLLFYSVGIGQISSEVPQNLSASRPQDRQFILSSKKLLLSDSGFYLCAWGPGTAIPQHFGDGTRLSIL.

The rearrangement uses TRBV2 and TRBJ2-7, with 7 bases matching TRBD1. The CDR3 contains 11 residues. V trimming: 4 bases; J trimming: 6 bases; junction bases outside the gene matches: 0. Germline V lookup: CDR1 SNHLY, CDR2 FYNNEI. CDR3 loop: CASSGQGEQYF. The CDR3 bases are TGTGCCAGCAGTGGACAGGGCGAGCAGTACTTC.

This clone was counted only a few times. This chain uses TRBV3-1 (or the pseudogene TRBV3-2) with TRBJ1-2, with D uncertain. The CDR3 has 15 residues. Germline assignment: CDR1 LGHDT and CDR2 YNNKEL (reference sequence). V was trimmed by 1 base and J by 1 base, leaving 10 bases between them. CDR3 in amino acids: CASSQALSYNYGYTF. DNA of the CDR3: TGTGCCAGCAGCCAAGCCTTATCCTATAACTATGGCTACACCTTC.

This clone occurred once. The chain couples TRBV11-1 to TRBJ2-7; D may be TRBD1 or TRBD2 (6 bases each). CDR1 is SGHAT, CDR2 FQDESV, per germline (reference sequence). Trimming stripped 0 bases from V and 1 base from J, with 16 bases between. The CDR3 extends over 17 amino acids. CDR3: CASSLASRGAKSYEQYF. CDR3 DNA sequence: TGTGCCAGCAGCTTAGCATCGAGGGGGGCCAAATCCTACGAGCAGTACTTC.

CDR3 sequence reads: CASSPTPGQVGRYGYTF. For the CDR3, the DNA is TGTGCCAGCAGTCCTACCCCGGGGCAAGTGGGGCGCTATGGCTACACCTTC. V gene TRBV6-6 combines with J gene TRBJ1-2; tentatively, D is TRBD1 (5 bases). Looked up from germline, CDR1 is MNHNY and CDR2 is SVGAGI (reference sequence). Trimming took 5 bases from V and 4 from J, leaving 23 bases between them. This CDR3 has 17 residues.